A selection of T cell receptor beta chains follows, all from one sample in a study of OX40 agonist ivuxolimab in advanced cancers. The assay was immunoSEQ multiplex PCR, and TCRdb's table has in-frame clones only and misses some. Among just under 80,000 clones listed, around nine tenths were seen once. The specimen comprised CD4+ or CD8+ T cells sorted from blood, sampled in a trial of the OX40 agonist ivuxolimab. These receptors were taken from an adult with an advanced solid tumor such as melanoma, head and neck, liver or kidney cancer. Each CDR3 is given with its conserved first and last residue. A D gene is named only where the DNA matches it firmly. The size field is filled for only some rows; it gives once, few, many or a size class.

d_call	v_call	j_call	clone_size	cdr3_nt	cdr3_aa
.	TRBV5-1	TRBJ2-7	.	TGCGCCAGCAGCGTGACTAGTTCCTACGAGCAGTACTTC	CASSVTSSYEQYF
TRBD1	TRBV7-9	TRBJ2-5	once	TGTGCCAGCAGCTTAGGGGACAGGGGGCAAGAGACCCAGTACTTC	CASSLGDRGQETQYF
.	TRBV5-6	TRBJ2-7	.	TGTGCCAGCAGCTTAGGCTACAGTGGCTACGAGCAGTACTTC	CASSLGYSGYEQYF
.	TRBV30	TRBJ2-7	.	TGTGCCTGGAGTAGGCGAAACTCCTACGAGCAGTACTTC	CAWSRRNSYEQYF
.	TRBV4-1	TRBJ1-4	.	TGCGCCAGCAGCCCTCAGGGGTGGGGTGGAGAAAAACTGTTTTTT	CASSPQGWGGEKLFF
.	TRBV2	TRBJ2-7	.	TGTGCCAGCAGTGTTGCTGGACAGTTCTACGAGCAGTACTTC	CASSVAGQFYEQYF
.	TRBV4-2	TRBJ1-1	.	TGTGCCAGCAGCCAAGATCTAACCCCCATGAACACTGAAGCTTTCTTT	CASSQDLTPMNTEAFF
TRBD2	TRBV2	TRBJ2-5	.	TGTGCCAGCAGTGAGGGCGGGAGGCAAGAGACCCAGTACTTC	CASSEGGRQETQYF
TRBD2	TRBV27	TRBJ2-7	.	TGTGCCAGCAGTTTAAGGGGGACTAGCGGGAGGAGGGACGAGCAGTACTTC	CASSLRGTSGRRDEQYF
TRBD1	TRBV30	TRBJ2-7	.	TGTGCCTGGAGTGTTACAGGGGGCTACGAGCAGTACTTC	CAWSVTGGYEQYF
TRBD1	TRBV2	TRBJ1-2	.	TGTGCCAGCAGTGGAGGGGGCTTCGGCTACACCTTC	CASSGGGFGYTF
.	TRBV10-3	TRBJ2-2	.	TGTGCCATCAGTGAGGTAGCGGCGAACACCGGGGAGCTGTTTTTT	CAISEVAANTGELFF
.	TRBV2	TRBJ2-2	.	TGTGCCAGCAGTATGCGACAGTCCACCGGGGAGCTGTTTTTT	CASSMRQSTGELFF
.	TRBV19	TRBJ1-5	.	TGTGCCAGTAGTGAAACAGGGTCTCTTCAGCCCCAGCATTTT	CASSETGSLQPQHF
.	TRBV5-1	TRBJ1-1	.	TGCGCCAGCAGCCCCCGTGGGAACATGAACACTGAAGCTTTCTTT	CASSPRGNMNTEAFF
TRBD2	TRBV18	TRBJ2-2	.	TGTGCCAGCTCACCTACCCTAGCGGGAGATACCGGGGAGCTGTTTTTT	CASSPTLAGDTGELFF
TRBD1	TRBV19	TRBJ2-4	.	TGTGCCAGTAGTATAGGGGGACAGGAGGGCAACCACAAAAACATTCAGTACTTC	CASSIGGQEGNHKNIQYF
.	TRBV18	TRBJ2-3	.	TGTGCCAGCTCACCCGTCGGGGGAAATACGCAGTATTTT	CASSPVGGNTQYF
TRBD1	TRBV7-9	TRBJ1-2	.	TGTGCCAGCAGCCCCTCGGGACAGGGCGGTTCTGGCTACACCTTC	CASSPSGQGGSGYTF
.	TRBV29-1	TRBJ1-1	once	TGCAGCGCCACAATGGGATTAATGAACACTGAAGCTTTCTTT	CSATMGLMNTEAFF
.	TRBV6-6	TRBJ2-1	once	TGTGCCAGCAGTTACTCGTCCAGGGAGAATGAGCAGTTCTTC	CASSYSSRENEQFF
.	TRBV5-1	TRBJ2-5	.	TGCGCCAGCAGCCGAGGGTCAGAGACCCAGTACTTC	CASSRGSETQYF
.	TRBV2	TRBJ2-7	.	TGTGCCAGCGGTGACCAGGTCTACGAGCAGTACTTC	CASGDQVYEQYF
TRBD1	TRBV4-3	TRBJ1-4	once	TGCGCCAGCAGCCAAGGGGCGGACAGGGTCGGTGAAAAACTGTTTTTT	CASSQGADRVGEKLFF
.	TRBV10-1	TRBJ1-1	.	TGCGCCAGCAGTGAGAGAAGAGGAGGTCGTTCTGAAGCTTTCTTT	CASSERRGGRSEAFF
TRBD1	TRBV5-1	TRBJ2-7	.	TGCGCCAGCAGCTTCGCAGGGGGAACAACCTACGAGCAGTACTTC	CASSFAGGTTYEQYF
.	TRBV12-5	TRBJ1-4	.	TGTGCTAGTGGGACAGCCGTTAATGAAAAACTGTTTTTT	CASGTAVNEKLFF
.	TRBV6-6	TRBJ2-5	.	TGTGCCAGCAGGAGTGGGAGGATCCAAGAGACCCAGTACTTC	CASRSGRIQETQYF
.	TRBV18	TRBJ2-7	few	TGTGCCAGCTCACCACCCCAACCCTCCTACGAGCAGTACTTC	CASSPPQPSYEQYF
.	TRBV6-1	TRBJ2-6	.	TGTGCCAGCAGTGACCGGCAGATCAGCTCTGGGGCCAACGTCCTGACTTTC	CASSDRQISSGANVLTF
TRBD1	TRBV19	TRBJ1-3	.	TGTGCCAGTAGTCCGACGGACAGGGATGGAAACACCATATATTTT	CASSPTDRDGNTIYF
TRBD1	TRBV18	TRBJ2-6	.	TGTGCCAGCTCCCGGGGACAGGGAGGCTCTGGGGCCAACGTCCTGACTTTC	CASSRGQGGSGANVLTF
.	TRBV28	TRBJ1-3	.	TGTGCCAGCAGTCCAGGACCCGCGTCAGGTCACTCTGGAAACACCATATATTTT	CASSPGPASGHSGNTIYF
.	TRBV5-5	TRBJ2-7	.	TGTGCCAGCAGCGCATTGGAGCCCAGGTACGAGCAGTACTTC	CASSALEPRYEQYF
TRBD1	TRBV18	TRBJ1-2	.	TGTGCCAGCTCACCGGGGACAGTTAACTATGGCTACACCTTC	CASSPGTVNYGYTF
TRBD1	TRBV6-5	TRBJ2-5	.	TGTGCCAGCAGTTACCAAGGGACAGGGGGAGAGACCCAGTACTTC	CASSYQGTGGETQYF
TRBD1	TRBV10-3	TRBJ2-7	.	TGTGCCATCAGTGGAGGACAGGGGGCCTACGAGCAGTACTTC	CAISGGQGAYEQYF
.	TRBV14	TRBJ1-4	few	TGTGCCAGCAGCCAAGATCTCGGGGCGATAGGTGAAAAACTGTTTTTT	CASSQDLGAIGEKLFF
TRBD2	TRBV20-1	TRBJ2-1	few	TGCAGTGAGCGGGGAAAGAATGAGCAGTTCTTC	CSERGKNEQFF
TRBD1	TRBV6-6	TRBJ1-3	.	TGTGCCAGCAGTCCCCAGGGGGCTACGGGAAACACCATATATTTT	CASSPQGATGNTIYF
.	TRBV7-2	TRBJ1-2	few	TGTGCCAGCAGCTTAGCCGGCGGCGTGGGTAGTGGCTACACCTTC	CASSLAGGVGSGYTF
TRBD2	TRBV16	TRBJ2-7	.	TGTGCCAGCAGCCAAGGGACTAGCGCGTCCTACGAGCAGTACTTC	CASSQGTSASYEQYF
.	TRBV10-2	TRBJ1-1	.	TGCGCCAGCTGTGGGGCGCAGAACACTGAAGCTTTCTTT	CASCGAQNTEAFF
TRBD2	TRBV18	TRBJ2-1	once	TGTGCCAGCTCACCACCGGGACTAGCGGGAGGGCCCGGGGGCGGTGAGCAGTTCTTC	CASSPPGLAGGPGGGEQFF
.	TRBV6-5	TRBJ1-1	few	TGTGCCAGCCGGGACATGCCGAACACTGAAGCTTTCTTT	CASRDMPNTEAFF
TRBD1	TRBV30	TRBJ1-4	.	TGTGCCTGGAGTCTCGGACAGGGAAGTGAAAAACTGTTTTTT	CAWSLGQGSEKLFF
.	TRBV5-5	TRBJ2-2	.	TGTGCCAGCAGCTTGCTAGTTCCTTCCACCGGGGAGCTGTTTTTT	CASSLLVPSTGELFF
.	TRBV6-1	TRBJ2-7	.	TGTGCCAGCAGTGAGGCGAGTACCTACGAGCAGTACTTC	CASSEASTYEQYF
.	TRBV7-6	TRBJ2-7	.	TGTGCCAGCAGCTTAGCGCAGGGGGGATCCGACGAGCAGTACTTC	CASSLAQGGSDEQYF
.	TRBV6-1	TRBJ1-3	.	TGTGCCAGCAGCGCACTAAACAGGTCTGGAAACACCATATATTTT	CASSALNRSGNTIYF
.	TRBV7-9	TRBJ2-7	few	TGTGCCAGCAGCCCAAAGACGGATTTTACCGAGCAGTACTTC	CASSPKTDFTEQYF
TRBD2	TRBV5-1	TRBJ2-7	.	TGCGCCAGCAGCGGTGGGACTAGCGGGAATTCCGAGCAGTACTTC	CASSGGTSGNSEQYF
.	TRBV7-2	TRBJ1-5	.	TGTGCCAGCAGCTTAGCAGGGATTAGCAATCAGCCCCAGCATTTT	CASSLAGISNQPQHF
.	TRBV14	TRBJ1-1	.	TGTGCCAGCAGCCAAGATTTGGTGCGCCCCGAAGCTTTCTTT	CASSQDLVRPEAFF
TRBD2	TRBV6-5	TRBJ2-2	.	TGTGCCACCCTTAGCGGGAATGTAGTTACCGGGGAGCTGTTTTTT	CATLSGNVVTGELFF
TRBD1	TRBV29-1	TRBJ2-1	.	TGCAGCGTCGGACAGGGACGGAATGAGCAGTTCTTC	CSVGQGRNEQFF
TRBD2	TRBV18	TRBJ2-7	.	TGTGCCAGCTCACCAAGGACGCACGGTCTGGGGACTAACTACGAGCAGTACTTC	CASSPRTHGLGTNYEQYF
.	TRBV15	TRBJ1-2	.	TGTGCCACCAGTGTTAGGGCCGTAGACTATGGCTACACCTTC	CATSVRAVDYGYTF
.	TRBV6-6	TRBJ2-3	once	TGTGCCAGCAAACGGGACTCCAATGGAGATACGCAGTATTTT	CASKRDSNGDTQYF